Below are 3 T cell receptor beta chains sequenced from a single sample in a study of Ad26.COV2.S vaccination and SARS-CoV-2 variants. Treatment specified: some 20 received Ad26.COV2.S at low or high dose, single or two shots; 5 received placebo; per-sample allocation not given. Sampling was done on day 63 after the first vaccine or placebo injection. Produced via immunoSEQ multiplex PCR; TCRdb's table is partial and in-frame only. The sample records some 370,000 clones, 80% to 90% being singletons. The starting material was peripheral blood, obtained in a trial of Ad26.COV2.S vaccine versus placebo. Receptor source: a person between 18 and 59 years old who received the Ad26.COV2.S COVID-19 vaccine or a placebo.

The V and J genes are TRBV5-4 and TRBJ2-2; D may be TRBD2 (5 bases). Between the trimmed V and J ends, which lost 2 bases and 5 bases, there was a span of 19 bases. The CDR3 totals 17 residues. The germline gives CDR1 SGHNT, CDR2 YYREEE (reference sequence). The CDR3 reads CASSFAARSWETGELFF. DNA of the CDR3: TGTGCCAGCAGCTTTGCGGCCAGGTCTTGGGAGACCGGGGAGCTGTTTTTT.

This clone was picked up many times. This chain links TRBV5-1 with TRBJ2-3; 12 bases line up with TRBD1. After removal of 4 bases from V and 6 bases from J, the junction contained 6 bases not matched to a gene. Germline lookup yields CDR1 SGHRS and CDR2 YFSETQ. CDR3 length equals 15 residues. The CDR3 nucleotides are TGCGCCAGCAGCGCGGGACAGGGGGCTGTGGATACGCAGTATTTT. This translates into CASSAGQGAVDTQYF.

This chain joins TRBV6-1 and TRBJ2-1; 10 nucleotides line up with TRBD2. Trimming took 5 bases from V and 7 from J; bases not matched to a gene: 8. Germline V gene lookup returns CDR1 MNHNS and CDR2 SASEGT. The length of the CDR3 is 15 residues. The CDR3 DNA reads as TGTGCCAGCAGTTTCGGAGCGGGGGGGCGGAATGAGCAGTTCTTC. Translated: CASSFGAGGRNEQFF.